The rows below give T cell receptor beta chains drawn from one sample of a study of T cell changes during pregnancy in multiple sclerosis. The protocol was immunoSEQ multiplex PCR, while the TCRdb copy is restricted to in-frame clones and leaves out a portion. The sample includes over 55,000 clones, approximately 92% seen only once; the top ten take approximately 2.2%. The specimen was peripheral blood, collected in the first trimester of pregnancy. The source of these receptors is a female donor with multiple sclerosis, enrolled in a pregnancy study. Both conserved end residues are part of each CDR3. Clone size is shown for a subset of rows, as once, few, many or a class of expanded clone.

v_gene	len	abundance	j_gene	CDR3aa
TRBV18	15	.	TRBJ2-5	CASSQILGTEETQYF
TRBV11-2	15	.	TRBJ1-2	CASSSAIGTAYGYTF
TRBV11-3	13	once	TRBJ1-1	CASSSRQTTEAFF
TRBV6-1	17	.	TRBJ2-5	CASSGGEFPPAGETQYF
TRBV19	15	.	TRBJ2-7	CASSAPGTGAYEQYF
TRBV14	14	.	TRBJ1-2	CASSQGAPTYGYTF
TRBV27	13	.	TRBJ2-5	CASGGQLVETQYF
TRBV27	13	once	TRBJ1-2	CASKGQGYFGYTF
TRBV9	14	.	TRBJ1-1	CASSADRLNTEAFF
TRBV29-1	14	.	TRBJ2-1	CSVGTGGSYNEQFF
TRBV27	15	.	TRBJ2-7	CASSSPGQGTYEQYF
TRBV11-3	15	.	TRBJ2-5	CASSSNSGGVETQYF
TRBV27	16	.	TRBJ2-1	CASSPYIKASYNEQFF
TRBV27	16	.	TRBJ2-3	CASSSLLAGGTDTQYF
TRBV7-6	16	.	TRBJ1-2	CASSFRSFDSNYGYTF
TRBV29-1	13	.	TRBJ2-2	CIAGQGGAGELFF
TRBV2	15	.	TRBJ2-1	CASTGLAGSHNEQFF
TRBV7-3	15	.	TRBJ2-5	CASSQTPGGRETQYF
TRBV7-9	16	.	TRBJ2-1	CASSPRLLEGYNEQFF
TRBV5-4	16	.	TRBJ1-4	CASSWEGGTGSEKLFF
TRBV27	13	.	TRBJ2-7	CASSLTGGYEQYF
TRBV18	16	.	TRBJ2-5	CASSPPGRQGLETQYF
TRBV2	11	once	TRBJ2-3	CASGGADTQYF
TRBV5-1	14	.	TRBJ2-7	CASRPGQGGYEQYF
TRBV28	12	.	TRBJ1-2	CASSLRTGAYTF
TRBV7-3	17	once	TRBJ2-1	CASSSLAGGSSYNEQFF
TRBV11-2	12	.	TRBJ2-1	CASSLDRYEQFF
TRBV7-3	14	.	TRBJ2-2	CASSTTGGTGELFF
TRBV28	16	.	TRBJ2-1	CASRGTGRRSYNEQFF